This entry lists 5 T cell receptor beta chains sequenced from one sample in a study of cytomegalovirus exposure and HLA in healthy donors. Clones were read by immunoSEQ multiplex PCR, and TCRdb kept only the in-frame ones, dropping some. The data show around 150,000 clones, with around 92% seen just once and around 10% held by the top ten. The specimen was PBMCs. Every receptor here comes from a woman under 30 in good health and CMV-seropositive.

This chain joins TRBV12-5 and TRBJ2-3; 9 nucleotides match TRBD2. CDR3 length: 15 residues. Trimming removed 7 bases from V and 2 bases from J; junction bases left unmatched: 7. Germline V gives CDR1 LGHNT, CDR2 FRNRAP. The CDR3, as DNA: TGTGCTAGTGCCCTCCTAGCGGGATTCACAGATACGCAGTATTTT. This codes for CASALLAGFTDTQYF.

V is TRBV2 and J is TRBJ1-5; D possibly corresponds to TRBD1 (5 bases). This CDR3 is built from 15 residues. Germline V gives CDR1 SNHLY, CDR2 FYNNEI. The V end was cut by 8 bases, the J end by 1 base, with 15 bases between. CDR3: CASAGTGGSNQPQHF. The DNA of the CDR3 is TGTGCCAGCGCCGGGACTGGGGGGAGCAATCAGCCCCAGCATTTT.

The chain is built from TRBV7-9 and TRBJ1-2; perhaps TRBD1 as D (5 bases). Trimming pared 2 bases from V and 0 bases from J, leaving 16 bases between. This CDR3 comprises 17 residues. Germline-derived CDR1 and CDR2 are SEHNR and FQNEAQ (reference sequence). CDR3 residues: CASSLWGAASANYGYTF. CDR3 DNA: TGTGCCAGCAGCTTATGGGGCGCAGCATCCGCTAACTATGGCTACACCTTC.

The chain combines TRBV4-2 with TRBJ2-2, with 9 bases lining up with TRBD2. The trim removed 4 bases at V and 0 bases at J, leaving 6 bases unmatched. Germline V gene lookup returns CDR1 LGHNA and CDR2 YNFKEQ. This CDR3 is 17 amino acids long. The CDR3 protein is CASSLLAGATNTGELFF. CDR3 in DNA: TGTGCCAGCAGCCTGTTAGCGGGGGCCACGAACACCGGGGAGCTGTTTTTT.

The table lists this clone with a count of one. The J gene is TRBJ1-3, the V gene TRBV19, with 7 nucleotides matching TRBD1. From germline, CDR1 is LNHDA and CDR2 SQIVND (reference sequence). V was clipped by 10 bases and J by 5 bases; unmatched bases: 8. This CDR3 is 13 amino acids long. The CDR3 region is CATRDSARNTIYF. The CDR3 region has the DNA TGTGCCACGAGGGACAGCGCAAGAAACACCATATATTTT.